This TCR beta chain appears in the sequencing data of a study of blood T cell repertoires in COVID-19. Sequencing used immunoSEQ multiplex PCR; TCRdb keeps in-frame clones, though not all of them. Among about 220,000 clones listed, approximately 84% were seen once. Germline CDR1 LNHNV, CDR2 YYDKDF (reference sequence). V shed 2 bases and J 6 bases; nucleotides not matched to a gene: 10. The CDR3 length is 15 residues. The chain links TRBV15 to TRBJ2-7, with 7 nucleotides matching TRBD2. This sequence originates from a man aged 45 to 65 who had recovered from COVID-19. What was sequenced was peripheral blood. CDR3 bases: TGTGCCACCAGCAGATCTAGCGGAGTTCCGGCCGAGCAGTACTTC. Its translation: CATSRSSGVPAEQYF.